This TCR beta chain was identified during a study of cytomegalovirus exposure and HLA in healthy donors. Study overall: Early released data had tens of millions of unique TCRs, all coming from HLA-typed donors. Regarding the study as a whole: The authors listed 150 to 200 TCR beta chains as cytomegalovirus-associated. Likely technical artifact: a cluster of highly shared sequence variants.

The primer mix had 60 Vbeta and 13 Jbeta primers. Method: immunoSEQ multiplex PCR; TCRdb's copy keeps in-frame clones and lacks some. The data show about 200,000 clones, with roughly 77% seen just once and about 3% held by the top ten. About this clone itself: Its antigen is unknown.

CDR1 and CDR2 from the germline V gene are MNHNS and SASEGT. The CDR3 is 15 amino acids. V shed 6 bases and J 2 bases; nucleotides not matched to a gene: 5. Sequenced material: PBMCs. The sequence was collected from a man aged 35 to 55 in good health and CMV-seropositive. The V gene is TRBV6-1, the J gene TRBJ2-3; 10 bases match TRBD2. As DNA, the CDR3 is TGTGCCAGCAGGAACCTAGCGGGGGACACAGATACGCAGTATTTT. It translates to CASRNLAGDTDTQYF.